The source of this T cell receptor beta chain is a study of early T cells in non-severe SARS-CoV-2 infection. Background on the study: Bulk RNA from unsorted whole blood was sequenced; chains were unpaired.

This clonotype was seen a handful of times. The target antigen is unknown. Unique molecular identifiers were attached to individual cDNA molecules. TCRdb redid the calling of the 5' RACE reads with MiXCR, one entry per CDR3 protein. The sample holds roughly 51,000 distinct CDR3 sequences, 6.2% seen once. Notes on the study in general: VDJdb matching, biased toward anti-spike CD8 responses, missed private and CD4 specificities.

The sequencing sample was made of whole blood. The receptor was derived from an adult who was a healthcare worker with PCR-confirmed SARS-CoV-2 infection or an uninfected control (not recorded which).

The CDR3, as DNA: TGCAGTGCTAGTTTGGGGAGGCTCACAGATACGCAGTATTTT. Translation: CSASLGRLTDTQYF. The V and J genes are TRBV20-1 and TRBJ2-3, with a weak D call TRBD2 (6 bases). The CDR3 loop spans 14 amino acids. V gave up 3 bases and J gave up 2 bases, with 12 bases separating them. Germline CDR1 is DFQATT and CDR2 is SNEGSKA (reference sequence).